Listed below are T cell receptor beta chains from one sample, sequenced in a study of regulatory T cells in long-lasting Graves disease. A single record per CDR3 protein comes from TCRdb applying MiXCR to the multiplex PCR reads. The sample includes a few hundred thousand distinct CDR3 sequences, 12% of them seen just once. This same sample was also part of a study on T cells in Graves' hyperthyroidism and ophthalmopathy.

Sequencing was performed on peripheral blood mononuclear cells (PBMCs), taken at new diagnosis, from a patient treated with antithyroid drugs. Receptors originate from a young woman with Graves disease. Both conserved end residues are part of each CDR3. The D gene is left open where the match is weak. Some rows have no size entry. The others give once, few or many, or a class for an expanded clone.

V gene: TRBV4-2
J gene: TRBJ2-1
D gene: TRBD2
clone size: -
CDR3 length: 13
CDR3 protein: CASNRGGLNEQFF
CDR3 DNA: TGTGCCAGCAATCGGGGGGGTTTAAATGAGCAGTTCTTC

V gene: TRBV27
J gene: TRBJ2-3
D gene: TRBD2
clone size: -
CDR3 length: 16
CDR3 protein: CASSLWGGPSTDTQYF
CDR3 DNA: TGTGCCAGCAGCCTGTGGGGGGGTCCTAGCACAGATACGCAGTATTTT

V gene: TRBV7-9
J gene: TRBJ2-1
D gene: TRBD2
clone size: -
CDR3 length: 16
CDR3 protein: CASSLGERGAYNEQFF
CDR3 DNA: TGTGCCAGCAGCCTGGGGGAGCGGGGGGCCTACAATGAGCAGTTCTTC

V gene: TRBV6-6
J gene: TRBJ2-1
D gene: -
clone size: -
CDR3 length: 15
CDR3 protein: CASSYSADYANEQFF
CDR3 DNA: TGTGCCAGCAGTTACTCGGCGGACTATGCGAATGAGCAGTTCTTC

V gene: TRBV28
J gene: TRBJ1-2
D gene: -
clone size: many
CDR3 length: 8
CDR3 protein: CASGGYTF
CDR3 DNA: TGTGCCAGCGGTGGCTACACCTTC

V gene: TRBV2
J gene: TRBJ2-3
D gene: TRBD2
clone size: many
CDR3 length: 13
CDR3 protein: CASMGGGTDTQYF
CDR3 DNA: TGTGCCAGCATGGGAGGGGGCACAGATACGCAGTATTTT

V gene: TRBV13
J gene: TRBJ2-7
D gene: -
clone size: many
CDR3 length: 15
CDR3 protein: CASSLGARGPYEQYF
CDR3 DNA: TGTGCCAGCAGCTTAGGAGCGCGGGGCCCTTACGAGCAGTACTTC

V gene: TRBV10-1
J gene: TRBJ2-2
D gene: -
clone size: many
CDR3 length: 13
CDR3 protein: CASSPGGGGELFF
CDR3 DNA: TGCGCCAGCTCCCCAGGAGGTGGCGGGGAGCTGTTTTTT

V gene: TRBV18
J gene: TRBJ2-2
D gene: -
clone size: many
CDR3 length: 15
CDR3 protein: CASSPPTGNTGELFF
CDR3 DNA: TGTGCCAGCTCACCACCCACAGGGAACACCGGGGAGCTGTTTTTT

V gene: TRBV25-1
J gene: TRBJ2-2
D gene: TRBD2
clone size: many
CDR3 length: 19
CDR3 protein: CASSVRLAGGTRDTGELFF
CDR3 DNA: TGTGCCAGCAGTGTCAGACTAGCGGGGGGGACCCGGGACACCGGGGAGCTGTTTTTT

V gene: TRBV20-1
J gene: TRBJ2-5
D gene: TRBD2
clone size: many
CDR3 length: 14
CDR3 protein: CSAKRTRRDATQYF
CDR3 DNA: TGCAGTGCCAAACGGACTAGAAGGGATGCTACCCAGTACTTC

V gene: TRBV4-3
J gene: TRBJ1-1
D gene: -
clone size: -
CDR3 length: 14
CDR3 protein: CASSQDAGGAEAFF
CDR3 DNA: TGCGCCAGCAGCCAAGACGCAGGTGGGGCTGAAGCTTTCTTT

V gene: TRBV19
J gene: TRBJ1-5
D gene: -
clone size: few
CDR3 length: 13
CDR3 protein: CASSPVGGGPQHF
CDR3 DNA: TGTGCCAGTAGTCCCGTGGGGGGCGGGCCCCAGCATTTT

V gene: TRBV11-2
J gene: TRBJ1-1
D gene: -
clone size: -
CDR3 length: 18
CDR3 protein: CASSRRIFRDTLNTEAFF
CDR3 DNA: TGTGCCAGCAGCCGGCGAATTTTCCGGGACACCTTGAACACTGAAGCTTTCTTT

V gene: TRBV9
J gene: TRBJ1-5
D gene: -
clone size: few
CDR3 length: 13
CDR3 protein: CASSVDTYQPQHF
CDR3 DNA: TGTGCCAGCAGCGTCGATACCTATCAGCCCCAGCATTTT

V gene: TRBV18
J gene: TRBJ1-1
D gene: TRBD1
clone size: many
CDR3 length: 16
CDR3 protein: CASSTYTGTANTEAFF
CDR3 DNA: TGTGCCAGCTCAACCTATACCGGGACAGCGAACACTGAAGCTTTCTTT

V gene: TRBV5-1
J gene: TRBJ1-2
D gene: TRBD1
clone size: many
CDR3 length: 15
CDR3 protein: CASSLDGTGFYGYTF
CDR3 DNA: TGCGCCAGCAGCCTGGACGGGACAGGATTTTATGGCTACACCTTC

V gene: TRBV2
J gene: TRBJ2-1
D gene: TRBD2
clone size: many
CDR3 length: 13
CDR3 protein: CASLAGNFNEQFF
CDR3 DNA: TGTGCCAGCCTAGCGGGGAATTTCAATGAGCAGTTCTTC

V gene: TRBV5-1
J gene: TRBJ1-1
D gene: -
clone size: many
CDR3 length: 15
CDR3 protein: CASSEIQGMNTEAFF
CDR3 DNA: TGCGCCAGCAGCGAAATACAGGGCATGAACACTGAAGCTTTCTTT

V gene: TRBV12-3/TRBV12-4
J gene: TRBJ1-1
D gene: -
clone size: many
CDR3 length: 13
CDR3 protein: CASRRRVNTEAFF
CDR3 DNA: TGTGCCAGCAGGCGAAGGGTCAACACTGAAGCTTTCTTT

V gene: TRBV28
J gene: TRBJ2-3
D gene: TRBD2
clone size: many
CDR3 length: 16
CDR3 protein: CASSFGLAVRTDTQYF
CDR3 DNA: TGTGCCAGCAGTTTCGGGCTAGCGGTACGCACAGATACGCAGTATTTT

V gene: TRBV4-3
J gene: TRBJ1-2
D gene: -
clone size: -
CDR3 length: 15
CDR3 protein: CASSQDLVGSYGYTF
CDR3 DNA: TGCGCCAGCAGCCAAGATCTTGTAGGGAGCTATGGCTACACCTTC

V gene: TRBV19
J gene: TRBJ2-1
D gene: TRBD2
clone size: few
CDR3 length: 17
CDR3 protein: CASSIAGTSGRPNEQFF
CDR3 DNA: TGTGCCAGTAGTATCGCCGGAACTAGCGGGAGACCAAATGAGCAGTTCTTC

V gene: TRBV6-1
J gene: TRBJ1-2
D gene: -
clone size: -
CDR3 length: 13
CDR3 protein: CASSNTGLYGYTF
CDR3 DNA: TGTGCCAGCAGTAACACCGGGCTCTATGGCTACACCTTC

V gene: TRBV5-4
J gene: TRBJ2-5
D gene: TRBD2
clone size: many
CDR3 length: 15
CDR3 protein: CASSWIGGVAETQYF
CDR3 DNA: TGTGCCAGCAGCTGGATCGGGGGGGTTGCGGAGACCCAGTACTTC

V gene: TRBV27
J gene: TRBJ2-3
D gene: -
clone size: many
CDR3 length: 12
CDR3 protein: CASSRVPDTQYF
CDR3 DNA: TGTGCCAGCAGCAGGGTTCCAGATACGCAGTATTTT

V gene: TRBV12-3/TRBV12-4
J gene: TRBJ1-1
D gene: TRBD1
clone size: many
CDR3 length: 14
CDR3 protein: CASSLDRVATEAFF
CDR3 DNA: TGTGCCAGCAGCCTTGACAGGGTGGCCACTGAAGCTTTCTTT

V gene: TRBV7-9
J gene: TRBJ1-4
D gene: -
clone size: few
CDR3 length: 15
CDR3 protein: CASSPGGITNEKLFF
CDR3 DNA: TGTGCCAGCAGCCCTGGGGGGATCACTAATGAAAAACTGTTTTTT

V gene: TRBV20-1
J gene: TRBJ2-3
D gene: TRBD2
clone size: -
CDR3 length: 14
CDR3 protein: CSAPRGTSKDTQYF
CDR3 DNA: TGCAGTGCCCCCAGGGGGACTAGCAAAGATACGCAGTATTTT

V gene: TRBV29-1
J gene: TRBJ1-2
D gene: TRBD1
clone size: many
CDR3 length: 14
CDR3 protein: CSVNSDRGTNGYTF
CDR3 DNA: TGCAGCGTTAATTCGGACAGGGGGACTAATGGCTACACCTTC

V gene: TRBV12-3/TRBV12-4
J gene: TRBJ1-2
D gene: -
clone size: -
CDR3 length: 13
CDR3 protein: CASSLATGDGYTF
CDR3 DNA: TGTGCCAGCAGCTTAGCCACCGGAGATGGCTACACCTTC

V gene: TRBV6-5
J gene: TRBJ2-2
D gene: -
clone size: few
CDR3 length: 16
CDR3 protein: CASSYTGQLNTGELFF
CDR3 DNA: TGTGCCAGCAGTTACACAGGACAGTTGAACACCGGGGAGCTGTTTTTT

V gene: TRBV2
J gene: TRBJ1-2
D gene: -
clone size: many
CDR3 length: 14
CDR3 protein: CASTLTDSRYGYTF
CDR3 DNA: TGTGCCAGCACCCTGACGGACAGCCGGTATGGCTACACCTTC

V gene: TRBV11-2
J gene: TRBJ1-1
D gene: -
clone size: many
CDR3 length: 13
CDR3 protein: CASSPGSAAEAFF
CDR3 DNA: TGTGCCAGCAGCCCAGGTTCGGCTGCTGAAGCTTTCTTT

V gene: TRBV5-1
J gene: TRBJ2-3
D gene: -
clone size: many
CDR3 length: 16
CDR3 protein: CASSLLFGTVGDTQYF
CDR3 DNA: TGCGCCAGCAGCTTGCTGTTTGGTACTGTTGGAGATACGCAGTATTTT

V gene: TRBV7-8
J gene: TRBJ2-3
D gene: -
clone size: many
CDR3 length: 18
CDR3 protein: CASSYRTVLARWEDTQYF
CDR3 DNA: TGTGCCAGCAGCTACCGGACGGTCCTGGCGCGTTGGGAAGATACGCAGTATTTT

V gene: TRBV27
J gene: TRBJ2-7
D gene: -
clone size: -
CDR3 length: 16
CDR3 protein: CASTSISGHGSYEQYF
CDR3 DNA: TGTGCCAGCACTTCAATTTCGGGACACGGCTCCTACGAGCAGTACTTC

V gene: TRBV2
J gene: TRBJ1-1
D gene: TRBD1
clone size: many
CDR3 length: 16
CDR3 protein: CATPPTGVKEDTEAFF
CDR3 DNA: TGTGCCACACCCCCGACAGGGGTCAAAGAGGACACTGAAGCTTTCTTT

V gene: TRBV13
J gene: TRBJ2-7
D gene: TRBD1
clone size: many
CDR3 length: 16
CDR3 protein: CASSVRSGQGAYEQYF
CDR3 DNA: TGTGCCAGCAGCGTACGATCGGGACAGGGGGCGTACGAGCAGTACTTC

V gene: TRBV29-1
J gene: TRBJ1-4
D gene: -
clone size: few
CDR3 length: 14
CDR3 protein: CSVLTGPTNEKLFF
CDR3 DNA: TGCAGCGTACTAACAGGCCCAACTAATGAAAAACTGTTTTTT

V gene: TRBV28
J gene: TRBJ2-7
D gene: -
clone size: many
CDR3 length: 15
CDR3 protein: CASSGRWTVDYEQYF
CDR3 DNA: TGTGCCAGCAGTGGAAGATGGACAGTGGATTACGAGCAGTACTTC

V gene: TRBV13
J gene: TRBJ2-2
D gene: -
clone size: many
CDR3 length: 16
CDR3 protein: CASSSPGRKNTGELFF
CDR3 DNA: TGTGCCAGCAGCTCCCCAGGTCGGAAGAACACCGGGGAGCTGTTTTTT

V gene: TRBV7-9
J gene: TRBJ1-3
D gene: -
clone size: -
CDR3 length: 15
CDR3 protein: CASRRGRDGGNTIYF
CDR3 DNA: TGTGCCAGCAGACGAGGACGGGACGGAGGAAACACCATATATTTT

V gene: TRBV11-3
J gene: TRBJ2-3
D gene: -
clone size: many
CDR3 length: 14
CDR3 protein: CASSVETSTDTQYF
CDR3 DNA: TGTGCCAGCAGCGTCGAGACTAGCACAGATACGCAGTATTTT

V gene: TRBV5-1
J gene: TRBJ1-1
D gene: -
clone size: many
CDR3 length: 19
CDR3 protein: CASMGGYAPPVDMNTEAFF
CDR3 DNA: TGCGCCAGCATGGGTGGGTATGCCCCTCCCGTTGACATGAACACTGAAGCTTTCTTT

V gene: TRBV2
J gene: TRBJ1-1
D gene: -
clone size: many
CDR3 length: 15
CDR3 protein: CASSEGSQGNTEAFF
CDR3 DNA: TGTGCCAGCAGTGAAGGTAGTCAGGGGAACACTGAAGCTTTCTTT

V gene: TRBV20-1
J gene: TRBJ2-5
D gene: TRBD2
clone size: many
CDR3 length: 16
CDR3 protein: CSARDTLAGGQETQYF
CDR3 DNA: TGCAGTGCTAGAGATACCCTAGCGGGGGGCCAAGAGACCCAGTACTTC

V gene: TRBV7-2
J gene: TRBJ2-2
D gene: -
clone size: many
CDR3 length: 15
CDR3 protein: CASSSRGENTGELFF
CDR3 DNA: TGTGCCAGCAGCTCCCGAGGGGAGAACACCGGGGAGCTGTTTTTT

V gene: TRBV12-3/TRBV12-4
J gene: TRBJ1-1
D gene: -
clone size: many
CDR3 length: 14
CDR3 protein: CASTYGQVNTEAFF
CDR3 DNA: TGTGCCAGCACCTACGGACAAGTGAACACTGAAGCTTTCTTT